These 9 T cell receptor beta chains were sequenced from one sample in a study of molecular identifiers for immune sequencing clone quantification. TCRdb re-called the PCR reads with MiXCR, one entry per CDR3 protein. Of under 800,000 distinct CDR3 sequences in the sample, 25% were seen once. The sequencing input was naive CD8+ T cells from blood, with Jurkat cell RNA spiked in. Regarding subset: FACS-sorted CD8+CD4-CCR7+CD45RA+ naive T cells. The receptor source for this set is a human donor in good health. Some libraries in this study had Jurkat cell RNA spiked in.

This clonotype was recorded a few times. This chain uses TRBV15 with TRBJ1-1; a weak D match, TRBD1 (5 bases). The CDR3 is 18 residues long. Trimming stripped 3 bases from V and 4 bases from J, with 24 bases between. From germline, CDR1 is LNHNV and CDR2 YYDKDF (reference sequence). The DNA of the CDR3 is TGTGCCACCAGCAGTGTACGAGGGACCCCCTTATGGATCACTGAAGCTTTCTTT. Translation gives CATSSVRGTPLWITEAFF.

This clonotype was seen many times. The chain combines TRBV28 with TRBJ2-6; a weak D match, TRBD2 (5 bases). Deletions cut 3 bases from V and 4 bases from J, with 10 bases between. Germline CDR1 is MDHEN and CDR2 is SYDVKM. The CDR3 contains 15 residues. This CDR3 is CASSFSVTGANVLTF. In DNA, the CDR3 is TGTGCCAGCAGTTTTAGCGTCACCGGGGCCAACGTCCTGACTTTC.

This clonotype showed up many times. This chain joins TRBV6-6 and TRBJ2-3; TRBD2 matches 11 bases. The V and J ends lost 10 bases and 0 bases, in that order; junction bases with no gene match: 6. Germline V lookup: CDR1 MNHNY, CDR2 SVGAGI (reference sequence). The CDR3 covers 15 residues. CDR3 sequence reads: CATSRTSGSTDTQYF. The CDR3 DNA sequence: TGTGCCACCTCTAGGACTAGCGGGAGCACAGATACGCAGTATTTT.

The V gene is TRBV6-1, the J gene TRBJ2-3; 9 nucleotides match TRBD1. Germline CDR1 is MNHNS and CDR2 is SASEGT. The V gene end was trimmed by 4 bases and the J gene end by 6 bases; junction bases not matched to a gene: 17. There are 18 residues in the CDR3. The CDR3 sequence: CASSGTTGTGLFDDTQYF. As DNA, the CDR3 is TGTGCCAGCAGTGGCACCACCGGGACAGGGCTTTTTGACGATACGCAGTATTTT.

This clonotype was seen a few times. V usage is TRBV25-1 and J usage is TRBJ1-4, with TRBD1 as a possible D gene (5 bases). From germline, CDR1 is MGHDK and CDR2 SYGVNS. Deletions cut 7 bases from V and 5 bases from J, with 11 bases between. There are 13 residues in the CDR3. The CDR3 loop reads CASKGRENEKLFF. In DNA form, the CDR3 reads TGTGCCAGCAAGGGCAGGGAGAATGAAAAACTGTTTTTT.

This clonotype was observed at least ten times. The CDR3 sequence is CASSGATDTQYF. The CDR3 DNA reads as TGTGCCAGCAGCGGTGCCACAGATACGCAGTATTTT. This chain joins TRBV5-4 and TRBJ2-3; D unclear. The CDR3 length is 12 residues. CDR1 is SGHNT, CDR2 YYREEE, per germline (reference sequence). The V gene lost 4 bases and the J gene lost 2 bases, with 5 bases spanning the gap.

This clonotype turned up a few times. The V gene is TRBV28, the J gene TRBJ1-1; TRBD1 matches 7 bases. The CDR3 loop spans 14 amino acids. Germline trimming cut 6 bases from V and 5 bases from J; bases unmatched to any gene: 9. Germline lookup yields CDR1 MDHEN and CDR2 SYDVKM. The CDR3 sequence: CASSPDRWITEAFF. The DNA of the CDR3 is TGTGCCAGCAGCCCGGACAGGTGGATTACTGAAGCTTTCTTT.

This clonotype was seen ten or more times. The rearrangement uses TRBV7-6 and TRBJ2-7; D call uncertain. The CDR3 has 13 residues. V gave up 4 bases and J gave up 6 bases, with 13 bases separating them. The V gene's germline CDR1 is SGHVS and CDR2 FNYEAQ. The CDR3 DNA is TGTGCCAGCAGCTATTCTCTCTGGGGCGAGCAGTACTTC. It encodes CASSYSLWGEQYF.

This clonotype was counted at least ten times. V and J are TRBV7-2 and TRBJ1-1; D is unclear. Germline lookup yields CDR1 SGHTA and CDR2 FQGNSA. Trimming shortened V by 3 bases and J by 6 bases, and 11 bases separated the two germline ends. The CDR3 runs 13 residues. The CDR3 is CASSFLQVSEAFF. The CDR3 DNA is TGTGCCAGCAGCTTTCTTCAGGTCTCTGAAGCTTTCTTT.